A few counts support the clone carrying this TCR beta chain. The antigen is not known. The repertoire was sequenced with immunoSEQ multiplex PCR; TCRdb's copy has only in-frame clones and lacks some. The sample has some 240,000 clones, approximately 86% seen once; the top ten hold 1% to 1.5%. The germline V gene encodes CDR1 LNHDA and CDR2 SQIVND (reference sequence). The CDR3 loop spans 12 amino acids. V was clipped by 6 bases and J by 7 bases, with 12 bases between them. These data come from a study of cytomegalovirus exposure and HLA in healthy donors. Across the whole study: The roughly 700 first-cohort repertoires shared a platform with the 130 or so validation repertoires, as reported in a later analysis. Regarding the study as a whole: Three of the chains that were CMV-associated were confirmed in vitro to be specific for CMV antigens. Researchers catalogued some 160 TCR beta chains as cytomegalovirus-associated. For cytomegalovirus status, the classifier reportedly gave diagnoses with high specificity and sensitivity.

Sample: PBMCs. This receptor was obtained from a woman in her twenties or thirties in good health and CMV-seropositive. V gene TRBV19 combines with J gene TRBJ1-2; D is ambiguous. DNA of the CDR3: TGTGCCAGTAGAGGCCATTCAGGTGGCTACACCTTC. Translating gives CASRGHSGGYTF. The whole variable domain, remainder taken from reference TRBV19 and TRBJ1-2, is DGGITQSPKYLFRKEGQNVTLSCEQNLNHDAMYWYRQDPGQGLRLIYYSQIVNDFQKGDIAEGYSVSREKKESFPLTVTSAQKNPTAFYLCASRGHSGGYTFGSGTRLTVV.